Reported below is one TCR beta chain. Under the authors' procedure: Estimation of nucleated cell counts relied on the amplification of reference gene primers. Sequencing used immunoSEQ multiplex PCR; TCRdb keeps in-frame clones, though not all of them. V, J and clone size are those of that table, while D and trimming were read from the DNA. The profile shows about 150,000 clones, approximately 85% of them singletons. The V segment lost 6 bases and the J segment 2 bases; nucleotides outside the gene matches: 0. There are 13 residues in the CDR3. This record belongs to a study of blood T cell repertoires in COVID-19. Whole-study context: Acute-phase and convalescent COVID-19 samples originated in the United States, Italy and Spain. Nucleic acid was either cDNA or gDNA, and it came from T cells, B-cell-depleted T cells, or PBMCs.

Followed over time, Seattle patients had been enrolled while infection was active. The TCR sequence derives from a woman aged 55-75 years with COVID-19, enrolled during active disease. The chain is built from TRBV23-1 and TRBJ1-5, with 8 bases fitting TRBD1. TRBV23-1 counts as an open reading frame of uncertain function. Sample: peripheral blood. Here the CDR3 reads CASRDRGNQPQHF. The CDR3 nucleotides read TGCGCCAGCAGGGACAGGGGCAATCAGCCCCAGCATTTT.